These T cell receptor beta chains were read from a single sample in a study of T cells in localized non-small cell lung cancer. Libraries were prepared by immunoSEQ multiplex PCR; TCRdb keeps only in-frame clonotypes and omits some of them. The sample includes 550 to 800 clones, less than 25% of them seen just once. The input for sequencing was normal lung tissue next to the tumor, taken before any cancer treatment. These receptors were collected from a woman aged 35-70 years with stage I squamous cell lung carcinoma. The CDR3 runs from the conserved cysteine through the conserved F or W. The D gene is left open where the match is weak. Clone size appears in some rows only: once, few, many, or a class for an expanded clone.

j_call d_call clone_size v_call cdr3_nt cdr3_aa
TRBJ2-5 - large TRBV11-3 TGTGCCAGCACCCGGGACAAACCTGAAGAGACCCAGTACTTC CASTRDKPEETQYF
TRBJ1-6 - few TRBV6-8 TGTGCCAGCAGTGACGGGACGGTGGGAGGACCCCTCCACTTT CASSDGTVGGPLHF
TRBJ2-1 TRBD2 large TRBV11-3 TGTGCCAGCAGCTTATTTGCTAGCGGGAATCCCAATGAGCAGTTCTTC CASSLFASGNPNEQFF
TRBJ1-6 TRBD1 - TRBV11-3 TGTGCCAGCAGCCAGAGGGTGGACAGGGTAGGTTCACCCCTCCACTTT CASSQRVDRVGSPLHF
TRBJ2-7 TRBD2 few TRBV11-3 TGTGCCAGCAGCAGTAGCGGGAGGGCCTTAGACGAGCAGTACTTC CASSSSGRALDEQYF
TRBJ2-1 TRBD2 - TRBV11-3 TGTGCCAGCAGCCAAGGGACTAGGTGGGGCAATGAGCAGTTCTTC CASSQGTRWGNEQFF
TRBJ1-2 TRBD1 few TRBV30 TGTGCCTGGACAAGACAGGGTGAAGGCTACACCTTC CAWTRQGEGYTF
TRBJ2-1 TRBD1 large TRBV7-2 TGTGCCAGCAGCTACGGACAGGGGGATGAGCAGTTCTTC CASSYGQGDEQFF
TRBJ1-5 - - TRBV28 TGTGCCAGCAGTCCGACCGACGGGACCAATCAGCCCCAGCATTTT CASSPTDGTNQPQHF
TRBJ1-5 - - TRBV28 TGTGCCAGCAGTTTTCGTCCTCAGCCCCAGCATTTT CASSFRPQPQHF
TRBJ1-1 TRBD1 - TRBV18 TGTGCCAGCTCACCGCCGGGACAGGGTCTCTTCGGGAACACTGAAGCTTTCTTT CASSPPGQGLFGNTEAFF
TRBJ2-2 - few TRBV18 TGTGCCAGCTCACTCTACTCCGCGGGGCGCGAGGACCACACCGGGGAGCTGTTTTTT CASSLYSAGREDHTGELFF
TRBJ1-5 - - TRBV6-8 TGTGCCAGCGGGTGGGAGGAAGGGCAGCCCCAGCATTTT CASGWEEGQPQHF
TRBJ1-2 TRBD1 few TRBV6-8 TGTGCCATCAGCACAGGGGAGGCTGGCTACACCTTC CAISTGEAGYTF
TRBJ1-3 - - TRBV30 TGTGCCTGGAGTGTTTGGGGGACTGGAAACACCATATATTTT CAWSVWGTGNTIYF
TRBJ2-1 TRBD2 large TRBV6-8 TGTGCCAGCATCATATCCGGGACTAGCGGGAGGCCAATCTACAATGAGCAGTTCTTC CASIISGTSGRPIYNEQFF
TRBJ2-1 - - TRBV12-1 TGTGCCAGCAGCTTTGAAGCGCGGGAGGGGAACAATGAGCAGTTCTTC CASSFEAREGNNEQFF
TRBJ2-7 TRBD2 - TRBV5-1 TGCGCCAGCAGCCCCGGGACTAGCGGGGAAGAGCAGTACTTC CASSPGTSGEEQYF
TRBJ2-7 - - TRBV25-1 TGTGCCAGCAGTGCCTCCTCCTACGAGCAGTACTTC CASSASSYEQYF
TRBJ2-1 - medium-sized TRBV11-3 TGTGCCAGCAGCTTAGGCTTCGGGTCCTATGAGCAGTTCTTC CASSLGFGSYEQFF
TRBJ1-5 - few TRBV6-8 TGTGCCAGCAGTGCCGGAATCAATCAGCCCCAGCATTTT CASSAGINQPQHF
TRBJ1-1 - - TRBV11-3 TGTGCCAGCAGCAAAAATAGGGGGGCGGGTATGAACACTGAAGCTTTCTTT CASSKNRGAGMNTEAFF
TRBJ2-2 TRBD1 few TRBV28 TGTGCCAGCACTCGCCGAGACGGGACAGACAACACCGGGGAGCTGTTTTTT CASTRRDGTDNTGELFF
TRBJ2-5 TRBD2 few TRBV6-8 TGTGCCAGCAGTTACGGGGAGGGCCCGCAAGAGACCCAGTACTTC CASSYGEGPQETQYF
TRBJ1-5 - large TRBV11-3 TGTGCCAGCAGCCCCCTTATCGGGAGCAATCAGCCCCAGCATTTT CASSPLIGSNQPQHF
TRBJ1-4 - - TRBV28 TGTGCCAGCAGAAGGGGCCTTTCAACTAATGAAAAACTGTTTTTT CASRRGLSTNEKLFF
TRBJ2-7 - - TRBV14 TGTGCCAGCAGCTCTTCTTACGAGCAGTACTTC CASSSSYEQYF
TRBJ2-1 TRBD2 - TRBV30 TGTGCCTGGGCGAGACTAGCGGACTCCTACAATGAGCAGTTCTTC CAWARLADSYNEQFF
TRBJ1-2 - large TRBV9 TGTGCCAGCAGTGACGACGTGGCGGGCTATGGCTACACCTTC CASSDDVAGYGYTF
TRBJ2-7 - large TRBV19 TGTGCCAGTAGTATAGGGGGATACGAGCAGTACTTC CASSIGGYEQYF
TRBJ1-4 TRBD1 few TRBV19 TGTGCCAGTAGAATGCGGGACAGCGTCTATGAAAAACTGTTTTTT CASRMRDSVYEKLFF